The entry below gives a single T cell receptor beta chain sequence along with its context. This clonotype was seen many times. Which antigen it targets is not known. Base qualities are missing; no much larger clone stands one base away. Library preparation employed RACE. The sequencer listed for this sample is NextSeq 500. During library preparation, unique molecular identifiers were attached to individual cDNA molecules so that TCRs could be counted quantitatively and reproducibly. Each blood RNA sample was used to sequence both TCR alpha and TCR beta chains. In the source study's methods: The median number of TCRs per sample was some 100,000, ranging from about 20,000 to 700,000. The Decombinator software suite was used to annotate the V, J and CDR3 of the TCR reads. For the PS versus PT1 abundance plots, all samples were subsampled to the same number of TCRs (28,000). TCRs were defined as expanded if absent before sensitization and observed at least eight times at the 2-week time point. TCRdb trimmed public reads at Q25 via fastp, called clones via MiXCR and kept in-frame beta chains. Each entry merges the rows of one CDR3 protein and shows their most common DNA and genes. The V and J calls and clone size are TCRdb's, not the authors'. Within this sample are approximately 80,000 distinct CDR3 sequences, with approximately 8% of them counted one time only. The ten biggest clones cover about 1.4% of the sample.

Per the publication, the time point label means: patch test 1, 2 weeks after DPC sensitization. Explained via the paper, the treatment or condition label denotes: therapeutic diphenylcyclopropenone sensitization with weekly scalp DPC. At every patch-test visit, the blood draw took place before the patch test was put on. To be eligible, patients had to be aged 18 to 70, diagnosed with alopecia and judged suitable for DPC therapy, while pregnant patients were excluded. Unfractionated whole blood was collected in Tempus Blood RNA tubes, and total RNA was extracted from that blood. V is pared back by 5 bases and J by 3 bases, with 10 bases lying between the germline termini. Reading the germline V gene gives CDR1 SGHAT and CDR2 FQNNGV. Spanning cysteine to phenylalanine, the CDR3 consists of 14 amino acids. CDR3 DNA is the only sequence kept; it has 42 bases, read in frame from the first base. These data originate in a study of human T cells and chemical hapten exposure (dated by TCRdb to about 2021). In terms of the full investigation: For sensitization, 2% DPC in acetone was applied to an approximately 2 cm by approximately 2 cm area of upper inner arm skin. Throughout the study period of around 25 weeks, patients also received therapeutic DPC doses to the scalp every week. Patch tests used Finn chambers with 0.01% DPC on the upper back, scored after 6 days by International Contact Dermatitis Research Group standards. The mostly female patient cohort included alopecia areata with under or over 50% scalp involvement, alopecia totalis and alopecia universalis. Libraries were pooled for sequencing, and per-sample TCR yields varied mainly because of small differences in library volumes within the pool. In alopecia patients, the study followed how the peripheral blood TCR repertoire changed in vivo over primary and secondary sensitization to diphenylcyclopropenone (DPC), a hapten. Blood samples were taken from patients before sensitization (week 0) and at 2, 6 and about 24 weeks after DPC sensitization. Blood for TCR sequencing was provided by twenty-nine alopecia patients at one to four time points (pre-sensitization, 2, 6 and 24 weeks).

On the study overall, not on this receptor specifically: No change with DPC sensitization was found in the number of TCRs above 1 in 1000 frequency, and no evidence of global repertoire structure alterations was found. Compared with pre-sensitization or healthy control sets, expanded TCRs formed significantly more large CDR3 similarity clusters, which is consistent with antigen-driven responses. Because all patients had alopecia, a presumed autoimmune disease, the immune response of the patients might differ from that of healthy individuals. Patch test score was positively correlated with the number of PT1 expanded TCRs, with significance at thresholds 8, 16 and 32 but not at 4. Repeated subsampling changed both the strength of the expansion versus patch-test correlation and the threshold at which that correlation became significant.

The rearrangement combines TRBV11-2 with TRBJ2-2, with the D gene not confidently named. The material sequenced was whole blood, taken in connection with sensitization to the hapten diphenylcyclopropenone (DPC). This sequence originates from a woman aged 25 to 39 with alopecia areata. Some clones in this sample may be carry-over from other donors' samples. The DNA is TGTGCCAGCAGCCTACGACGGGACACCGGGGAGCTGTTTTTT. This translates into CASSLRRDTGELFF.